The clone carrying this T cell receptor beta chain has only one observation. These data belong to a study of blood T cell repertoires in COVID-19. The germline gives CDR1 SNHLY, CDR2 FYNNEI. After removal of 8 bases from V and 1 base from J, the junction contained 17 bases not matched to a gene. The CDR3 is made up of 19 amino acids. Per the original data handling: Reference gene primer amplification gave nucleated cell count estimates. Libraries were prepared by immunoSEQ multiplex PCR; TCRdb keeps only in-frame clonotypes and omits some of them. V and J calls plus clone size are reproduced from that table; the DNA served to infer D and trimming. The data hold about 250,000 clones, with about 87% observed a single time.

The TCR comes from a woman in her twenties or thirties with COVID-19, enrolled during active disease. Sequenced input: peripheral blood. The chain is built from TRBV2 and TRBJ1-6, with 7 bases lining up with TRBD1. The CDR3 loop is CASRRGGQGVGSYNSPLHF. DNA for the CDR3: TGTGCCAGCCGACGTGGGGGGCAGGGGGTTGGGTCCTATAATTCACCCCTCCACTTT.